This TCR beta chain was recovered during a study of shared clonotypes between healthy human individuals. Overall study context: Each donor's CD4 naive and CD4 memory cells filled three plates apiece, CD8 naive two, and CD8 memory one. General study points: All-four-donor shared clonotypes had higher generation probabilities than non-shared clonotypes did. Investigators expected sequencing depth to affect clonotype sharing among donors.

In the CD4+ fraction, cells were divided into CD45RA+ naive and CD45RA-negative memory subsets. A remark on this clone: The antigen is not known.

Here immunoSEQ multiplex PCR was the method, and the copy in TCRdb shows in-frame clones only, minus some. This table has about a million clones, 76% appearing once. The TCR comes from a man aged 18 to 30 in good health. Sequencing was done on a sample of memory CD4+ T cells sorted from blood. Subset indicated: CD45RA-negative fraction.

CDR3 region: CASSLNLEQYF. CDR3 nucleotides: TGTGCCAGCAGCTTAAATCTGGAGCAGTACTTC. The gene calls are TRBV7-2 and TRBJ2-7; D unresolved. V was clipped by 2 bases and J by 7 bases, with 6 bases between them. Per the germline V gene, CDR1 is SGHTA and CDR2 is FQGNSA. The CDR3 contains 11 residues. The complete variable domain, with remaining parts taken from reference TRBV7-2 and TRBJ2-7, reads GAGVSQSPSNKVTEKGKDVELRCDPISGHTALYWYRQSLGQGLEFLIYFQGNSAPDKSGLPSDRFSAERTGGSVSTLTIQRTQQEDSAVYLCASSLNLEQYFGPGTRLTVT.